Listed here are 25 T cell receptor beta chains from one sample, sequenced in a study of T cells after yellow fever vaccination. TCRdb reprocessed the 5' RACE reads with MiXCR, giving one entry per CDR3 protein. Seen here are approximately 260,000 distinct CDR3 sequences, about 5.2% observed once, and the top ten hold roughly 3.5%. The material was CD4+ T cells sorted from PBMCs, obtained on the day of the yellow fever booster vaccination. All receptors derive from a man aged 18 to 29 who received the YFV17D yellow fever vaccine.

At least ten counts were recorded for this clonotype. The chain uses TRBV20-1 and TRBJ2-3; D is unclear. The CDR3 spans 13 residues. V was clipped by 6 bases and J by 0 bases, with 10 bases between them. In germline, CDR1 is DFQATT, CDR2 SNEGSKA (reference sequence). DNA for the CDR3: TGCAGTGCGCCAGCTGCTAGCACAGATACGCAGTATTTT. Its protein is CSAPAASTDTQYF.

The CDR3: CASRSGLAGPDTQYF. CDR3 sequence (DNA): TGTGCCAGCCGCTCGGGACTAGCAGGCCCAGATACGCAGTATTTT. The chain couples TRBV9 to TRBJ2-3; 9 bases agree with TRBD2. The CDR3 length is 15 residues. Germline V CDR1 and CDR2: SGDLS, YYNGEE. Losses at the gene ends were 7 bases for V and 4 bases for J; bases not matched to a gene: 10.

This sequence joins TRBV6-1 and TRBJ2-3; 11 bases map to TRBD2. The V gene end was trimmed by 6 bases and the J gene end by 14 bases; junction bases not matched to a gene: 10. The CDR3 covers 13 residues. Germline V lookup: CDR1 MNHNS, CDR2 SASEGT. The CDR3 loop is CASSYTSGGPAYF. CDR3 bases: TGTGCCAGCAGCTACACTAGCGGGGGTCCCGCGTATTTT.

The gene calls are TRBV6-5 and TRBJ1-4; D gene ambiguous. Germline V lookup: CDR1 MNHEY, CDR2 SVGAGI. V lost 2 bases and J lost 5, with 6 bases in between. This CDR3 has 13 amino acids. The CDR3: CASSYAGNEKLFF. Written as DNA, the CDR3 is TGTGCCAGCAGTTACGCGGGGAATGAAAAACTGTTTTTT.

This clonotype appeared many times. Here the CDR3 reads CASSLPLGGNRDTGELFF. The CDR3, as DNA: TGTGCCAGCAGCTTACCTCTCGGAGGGAATAGAGACACCGGGGAGCTGTTTTTT. The chain employs TRBV7-3 and TRBJ2-2; maybe TRBD2 (6 bases). CDR3 length: 18 residues. Germline V CDR1 and CDR2: SGHTA, FQGTGA. Trimming left V 2 bases short and J 3 bases short, with 19 bases between. Variable domain in full (rest from reference TRBV7-3 and TRBJ2-2): GAGVSQTPSNKVTEKGKYVELRCDPISGHTALYWYRQSLGQGPEFLIYFQGTGAADDSGLPNDRFFAVRPEGSVSTLKIQRTERGDSAVYLCASSLPLGGNRDTGELFFGEGSRLTVL.

This clonotype appeared a few times. The chain combines TRBV10-2 with TRBJ2-5; 11 bases line up with TRBD1. This CDR3 is 16 amino acids long. Germline V CDR1 and CDR2: WSHSY, SAAADI. Germline trimming cut 4 bases from V and 1 base from J; bases unmatched to any gene: 5. CDR3 protein: CASSVLGTGGQETQYF. DNA for the CDR3: TGCGCCAGCAGTGTCTTGGGGACAGGGGGCCAAGAGACCCAGTACTTC.

The chain recombines TRBV9 with TRBJ2-1, with 7 bases fitting TRBD2. The germline V gene encodes CDR1 SGDLS and CDR2 YYNGEE. CDR3 length: 14 amino acids. The V and J ends lost 2 bases and 4 bases, in that order; junction bases with no gene match: 3. The CDR3: CASSVGDYYNEQFF. The DNA of the CDR3 is TGTGCCAGCAGCGTGGGGGACTATTACAATGAGCAGTTCTTC.

This clonotype was seen a few times. The chain carries TRBV12-3 or TRBV12-4 and TRBJ2-6; D unclear. The CDR3 runs 14 residues. V shed 6 bases and J shed 0 bases, with 6 bases lying between them. In nucleotides, the CDR3 is TGTGCCAGCAGGGTGCGCTCTGGGGCCAACGTCCTGACTTTC. It specifies CASRVRSGANVLTF.

The sample holds many counts of this clonotype. The chain joins TRBV4-3 to TRBJ1-1; 9 bases match TRBD1. V dropped 4 bases and J dropped 3; count of bases not matched to a gene: 3. Germline V CDR1 and CDR2: LGHNA, YSLEER. The CDR3 totals 14 residues. As DNA, the CDR3 is TGCGCCAGCAGCCTCCGGACAGGGGACACTGAAGCTTTCTTT. Translated, it gives CASSLRTGDTEAFF.

The gene calls are TRBV30 and TRBJ1-3; D is uncertain. The CDR3 covers 11 residues. Germline CDR1 and CDR2: GTSNPN and SVGIG (reference sequence). Trimming removed 4 bases from V and 0 bases from J, with 1 base in between. This CDR3 is CAWNSGNTIYF. The DNA of the CDR3 is TGTGCCTGGAACTCTGGAAACACCATATATTTT.

This clonotype was seen only a few times. The chain joins TRBV20-1 to TRBJ1-5; maybe TRBD1 (5 bases). Germline CDR1 reads DFQATT; CDR2 reads SNEGSKA (reference sequence). V lost 0 bases and J lost 8, with 8 bases in between. The CDR3 runs 12 residues. The DNA of the CDR3 is TGCAGTGCTAGAGACGTGGGGGAGCCCCAGCATTTT. It specifies CSARDVGEPQHF.

This clonotype was counted at least ten times. The chain carries TRBV20-1 and TRBJ2-3; D uncertain. The CDR3 has 12 amino acids. V was pared by 7 bases and J by 0 bases, with 8 bases between. Germline CDR1 is DFQATT and CDR2 is SNEGSKA (reference sequence). The DNA for the CDR3 is TGCAGTGGCCCAGACAGCACAGATACGCAGTATTTT. Amino acid sequence: CSGPDSTDTQYF.

This clonotype showed up just a few times. This rearrangement joins TRBV19 to TRBJ1-5; D possibly corresponds to TRBD1 (6 bases). Trimming pared 5 bases from V and 3 bases from J, leaving 8 bases between. CDR1 is LNHDA, CDR2 SQIVND, per germline (reference sequence). The CDR3 is 13 amino acids. This chain's CDR3 is CASSDRYNQPQHF. The CDR3 DNA sequence: TGTGCCAGTAGTGACAGGTACAATCAGCCCCAGCATTTT.

The V call is TRBV18, the J call TRBJ2-7, with D perhaps TRBD1 or TRBD2 (5 bases each). CDR1 is KGHSH and CDR2 is LQKENI in the germline V gene. The CDR3 sequence is 16 residues long. Trimming shortened V by 2 bases and J by 6 bases, and 20 bases separated the two germline ends. The CDR3 nucleotides read TGTGCCAGCTCACCAGTAACCGGGACGGACCTTGGCGAGCAGTACTTC. This translates into CASSPVTGTDLGEQYF.

This clonotype was counted between two and nine times. V usage is TRBV7-9 and J usage is TRBJ2-1; 12 bases match TRBD2. Germline V CDR1 and CDR2: SEHNR, FQNEAQ (reference sequence). With 5 bases clipped from V and 5 bases from J, the junction kept 10 bases outside the gene matches. This CDR3 spans 17 amino acids. The CDR3 bases are TGTGCCAGCAGCCGCCCTGGACTAGCGGGGTACCACAATGAGCAGTTCTTC. It encodes CASSRPGLAGYHNEQFF.

V and J are TRBV7-3 and TRBJ2-7; D unresolved. Trimming took 2 bases from V and 2 from J, leaving 10 bases between them. This CDR3 has 14 amino acids. In germline, CDR1 is SGHTA, CDR2 FQGTGA. In nucleotides, the CDR3 is TGTGCCAGCAGCTTACAGCCCACCCCCTACGAGCAGTACTTC. Protein sequence: CASSLQPTPYEQYF.

The genes are TRBV28 and TRBJ1-2, with TRBD1 as a possible D gene (6 bases). V lost 3 bases, J lost 0 bases, and 8 bases lay in between. The CDR3 runs 14 residues. CDR1 MDHEN and CDR2 SYDVKM come from the germline V gene. The CDR3 nucleotides read TGTGCCAGCAGTTTCTGGACAGCTAACTATGGCTACACCTTC. Translating gives CASSFWTANYGYTF.

The rearrangement uses TRBV5-1 and TRBJ2-1; no clear D. The CDR3 is made up of 17 amino acids. The germline V gene encodes CDR1 SGHRS and CDR2 YFSETQ. Deletions cut 1 base from V and 2 bases from J, with 16 bases between. CDR3 DNA sequence: TGCGCCAGCAGCTTGTCTGGGTCCTTTTACGCCTACAATGAGCAGTTCTTC. Amino acids: CASSLSGSFYAYNEQFF.

This clonotype was detected a few times. The genes are TRBV5-1 and TRBJ2-5; D remains unclear. V was pared by 5 bases and J by 4 bases, with 12 bases between. This CDR3 is built from 13 residues. Germline values: CDR1 SGHRS, CDR2 YFSETQ. As DNA, the CDR3 is TGCGCCAGCAGAGACCCTAGTGCAGAGACCCAGTACTTC. Its translation: CASRDPSAETQYF.

This clonotype showed up many times. The chain couples TRBV28 to TRBJ1-6; 7 bases map to TRBD1. The CDR3 has 14 residues. The V gene's germline CDR1 is MDHEN and CDR2 SYDVKM. J lost 12 bases, V lost 6 bases, and 11 bases had no gene match. CDR3: CASSTHRDSRPLHF. CDR3 DNA: TGTGCCAGCAGCACCCATAGGGACAGTAGACCCCTCCACTTT.

The chain links TRBV12-3 or TRBV12-4 to TRBJ2-5, with 7 bases that match TRBD1. This CDR3 has 13 amino acids. Unmatched junction bases numbered 3, after V lost 7 bases and J lost 1 base. CDR3 DNA: TGTGCCAGCAACGACAGGGCCCAAGAGACCCAGTACTTC. It is translated as CASNDRAQETQYF.

The genes are TRBV24-1 and TRBJ2-5; D unclear. The V gene lost 8 bases and the J gene lost 7 bases, with 13 bases spanning the gap. Looked up from germline, CDR1 is KGHDR and CDR2 is SFDVKD. CDR3 length equals 12 residues. This chain's CDR3 is CATNGQVGTQYF. Here the CDR3 DNA reads TGTGCCACCAACGGCCAGGTCGGGACCCAGTACTTC.

This clonotype was found many times. V and J are TRBV6-5 and TRBJ1-1; D is uncertain. CDR1 is MNHEY, CDR2 SVGAGI, per germline. CDR3 length: 12 amino acids. V dropped 3 bases and J dropped 11 bases, with 13 bases sitting between them. The CDR3 reads CASSYRLGRAFF. CDR3 DNA sequence: TGTGCCAGCAGTTATCGCCTCGGTCGCGCTTTCTTT.

In its sample, this clonotype was seen a few times. The rearrangement links TRBV11-1 to TRBJ2-2; tentatively, D is TRBD1 or TRBD2 (5 bases each). The CDR3 is made up of 15 amino acids. Germline loops: CDR1 SGHAT, CDR2 FQDESV (reference sequence). V lost 1 base to trimming and J lost 5 bases, with 11 bases between them. The CDR3 loop is CASSLVSGTTGELFF. The CDR3 bases are TGTGCCAGCAGCTTAGTTTCGGGGACGACCGGGGAGCTGTTTTTT.

In this sample, this clonotype turned up a few times. The chain combines TRBV12-3 or TRBV12-4 with TRBJ2-3; possibly TRBD2 for D (6 bases). V gave up 7 bases and J gave up 4 bases, with 21 bases separating them. This CDR3 has 16 residues. The CDR3 region is CASIPSSGVLPDTQYF. As DNA, the CDR3 is TGTGCCAGCATCCCCTCATCGGGGGTCTTGCCAGATACGCAGTATTTT.